This T cell receptor (beta chain) was documented in a study of T cell clones after liver transplantation. Study as a whole: TCRbeta sequencing after a pre-transplant mixed lymphocyte reaction identified graft-donor-reactive clones, later tracked in post-transplant blood. Patients counted as tolerant after at least one year off all immunosuppression, enzymes not exceeding twice normal.

Germline CDR1 SGHVS, CDR2 FQNEAQ. The length of the CDR3 is 13 residues. V lost 5 bases to trimming and J lost 7 bases, with 9 bases between them. Only in-frame clones appear in the TCRdb table, and some are missing; sequencing was by immunoSEQ multiplex PCR. The sample carries some 110,000 clones, 75% to 85% recorded once. CD3+CD4+ and CD3+CD8+ cells were FACS-sorted from thawed unstimulated PBMCs. The sequence was obtained from a human donor who received a liver transplant. The material was CD4+ T cells from blood, obtained before liver transplant. This chain links TRBV7-8 with TRBJ1-6; tentatively, D is TRBD1 (6 bases). CDR3 sequence (DNA): TGTGCCAGCAGCCCAGGGGAAAATTCACCCCTCCACTTT. Protein product: CASSPGENSPLHF.